One sample yielded the 2 T cell receptor beta chains listed below, sequenced in a study of T cells in Graves' hyperthyroidism and ophthalmopathy. TCR beta CDR3 region amplification was performed from RNA transcripts. The TCR CDR3 was amplified in a first-round RT-PCR using the HTBI primer set. Each CDR3 protein gets one entry after TCRdb re-called the multiplex PCR reads with MiXCR. The table records 500,000 to 650,000 distinct CDR3 sequences, 13% to 15% of them present only once. Sequenced material: blood. These TCRs come from a woman in her 50s with Graves' ophthalmopathy.

The CDR3 DNA follows: TGTGCCAGCAGTTTCACGTATGAGCAGTTCTTC. Translation: CASSFTYEQFF. The V call is TRBV7-9, the J call TRBJ2-1; no clear D gene. The germline gives CDR1 SEHNR, CDR2 FQNEAQ (reference sequence). The CDR3 spans 11 residues. V lost 6 bases to trimming and J lost 8 bases, with 8 bases between them.

This clonotype showed up many times. The chain is built from TRBV11-3 and TRBJ2-7; D gene ambiguous. This CDR3 spans 14 amino acids. In germline, CDR1 is SGHNT, CDR2 YENEEA. V was pared by 2 bases and J by 0 bases, with 8 bases between. The CDR3 loop reads CASSLFPTSYEQYF. The CDR3 DNA reads as TGTGCCAGCAGCTTATTCCCAACCTCCTACGAGCAGTACTTC.